This T cell receptor beta chain was observed in a study of shared clonotypes between healthy human individuals. In the study overall: The study drew on a couple of women and a few men aged 18 to 49 as donors. General observations from the study: Several donors showed sharing of approximately 5% of naive CD4 clonotypes.

Donors, healthy HIV-negative adults, lacked recent acute infections or vaccinations. From CD4+ cells came CD45RA+ naive and CD45RA-negative memory subsets. The protocol was immunoSEQ multiplex PCR, while the TCRdb copy is restricted to in-frame clones and leaves out a portion. Found here are over 700,000 clones, roughly 72% of them singletons; the top ten hold approximately 2%. V lost 1 base, J lost 6 bases, and 7 bases lay in between. This CDR3 contains 13 residues. Germline V lookup: CDR1 MGHRA, CDR2 YSYEKL. With regard to this clone: The target antigen is unknown.

Material: memory CD4+ T cells sorted from blood. As to subset: CD45RA-negative fraction. The chain joins TRBV4-1 to TRBJ2-1, with a possible D match to TRBD1 (5 bases). This TCR was sampled from a woman in her thirties in good health. The CDR3 loop reads CASSQVGVNEQFF. For the CDR3, the DNA is TGCGCCAGCAGCCAAGTAGGGGTCAATGAGCAGTTCTTC.